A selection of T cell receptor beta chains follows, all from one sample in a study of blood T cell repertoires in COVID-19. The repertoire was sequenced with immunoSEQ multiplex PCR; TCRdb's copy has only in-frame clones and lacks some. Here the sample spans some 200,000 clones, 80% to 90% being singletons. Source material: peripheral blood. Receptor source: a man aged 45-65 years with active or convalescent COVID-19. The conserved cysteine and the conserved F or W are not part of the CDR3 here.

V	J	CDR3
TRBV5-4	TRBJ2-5	ASSVTGQETQY
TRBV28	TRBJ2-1	ASSRAVAGIPNEQF
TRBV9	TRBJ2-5	ASSVAGQGPETQY
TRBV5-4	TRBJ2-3	ASSRGLAGSTDTQY
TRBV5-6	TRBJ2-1	ASSSPWGRTYNEQF
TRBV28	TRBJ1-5	ASSLGGRNQPQH
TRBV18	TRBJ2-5	ASSPGGETQY
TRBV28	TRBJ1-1	ASAPFGGLNTEAF
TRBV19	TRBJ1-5	ASSIQGQPQH
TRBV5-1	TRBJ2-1	ASSLVGLAGNEQF
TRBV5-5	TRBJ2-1	ASSLRTGHNNEQF
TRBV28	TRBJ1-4	ASRPGGAGGEKLF
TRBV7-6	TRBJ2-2	ASSLLAGVTGELF
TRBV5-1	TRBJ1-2	ASSLWAGDSYGYT
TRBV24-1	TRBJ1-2	ATSESGYGYT
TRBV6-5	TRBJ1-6	ASSYRRVDSPLH
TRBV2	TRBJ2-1	ASALDGGEQF
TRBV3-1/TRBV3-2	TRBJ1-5	ASSQGTGDQPQH
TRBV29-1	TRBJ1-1	SVGEMNTEAF
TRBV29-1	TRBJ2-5	SVEVATGEETQY
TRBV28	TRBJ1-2	ASRESTNYGYT
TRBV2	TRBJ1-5	ASRVDRASNQPQH
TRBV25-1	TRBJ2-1	ASSEIGGHEQF
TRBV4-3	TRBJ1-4	ASSQDSRVGNPNEKLF
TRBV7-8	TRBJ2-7	ASSLSGPYEQY
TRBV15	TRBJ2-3	ATSRTGGNTDTQY
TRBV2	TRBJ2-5	ASSEIQAGGTQY
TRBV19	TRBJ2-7	ASSVAEGRGYEQY
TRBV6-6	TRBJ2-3	ASSYSEADTQY
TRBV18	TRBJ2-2	ASSRPGTPERELF
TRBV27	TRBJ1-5	ASSRRGAGQPQH
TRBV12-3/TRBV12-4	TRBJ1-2	ASTFRGVYYT
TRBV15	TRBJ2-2	ATSREAGANTGELF
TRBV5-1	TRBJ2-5	ASSLLGGSGETQY
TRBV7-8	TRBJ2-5	ASSSGLAGGQPETQY
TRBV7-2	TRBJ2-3	ASSLVAGGLPDTQY
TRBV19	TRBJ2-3	ASSMDRGLDTQY
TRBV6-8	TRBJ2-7	ASSYSRGGTYEQY
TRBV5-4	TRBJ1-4	ASSSDRGGEKLF
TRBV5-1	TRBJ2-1	ASSSPGQGAYEQF
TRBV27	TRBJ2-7	ASSLTMTAKQY
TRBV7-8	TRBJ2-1	ASSFRQVPKRELSSSYNEQF
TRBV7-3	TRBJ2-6	ASSPTGTHSGANVLT
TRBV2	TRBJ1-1	ASSDLGWGDTEAF
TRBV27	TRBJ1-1	ASSLSSVGEAF
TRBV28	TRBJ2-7	ASSFSGGTSGSYEQY
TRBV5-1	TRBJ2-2	ASSIGQGAAGELF